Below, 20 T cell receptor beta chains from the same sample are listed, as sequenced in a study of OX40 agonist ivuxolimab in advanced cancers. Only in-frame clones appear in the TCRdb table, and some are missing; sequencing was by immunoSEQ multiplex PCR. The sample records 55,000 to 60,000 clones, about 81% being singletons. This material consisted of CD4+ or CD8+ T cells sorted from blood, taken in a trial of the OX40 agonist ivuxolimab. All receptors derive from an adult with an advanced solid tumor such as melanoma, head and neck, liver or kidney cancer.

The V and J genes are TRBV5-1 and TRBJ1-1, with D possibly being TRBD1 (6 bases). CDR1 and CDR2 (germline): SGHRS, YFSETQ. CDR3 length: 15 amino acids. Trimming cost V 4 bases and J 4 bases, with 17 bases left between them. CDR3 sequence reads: CASSPLGGGTTEAFF. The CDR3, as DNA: TGCGCCAGCAGCCCCTTAGGAGGGGGGACCACTGAAGCTTTCTTT.

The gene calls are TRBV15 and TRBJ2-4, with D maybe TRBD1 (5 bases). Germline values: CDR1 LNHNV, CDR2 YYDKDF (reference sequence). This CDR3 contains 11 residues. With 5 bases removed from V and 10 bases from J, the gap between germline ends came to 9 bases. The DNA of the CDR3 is TGTGCCACCAGCCGTAGGACAATTCAGTACTTC. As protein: CATSRRTIQYF.

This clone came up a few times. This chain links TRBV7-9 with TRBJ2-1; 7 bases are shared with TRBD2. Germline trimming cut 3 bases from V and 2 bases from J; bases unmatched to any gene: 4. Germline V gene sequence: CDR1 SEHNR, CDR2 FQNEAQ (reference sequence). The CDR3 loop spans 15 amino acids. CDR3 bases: TGTGCCAGCAGCTTGGGAGGGGTTGCCTACAATGAGCAGTTCTTC. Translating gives CASSLGGVAYNEQFF.

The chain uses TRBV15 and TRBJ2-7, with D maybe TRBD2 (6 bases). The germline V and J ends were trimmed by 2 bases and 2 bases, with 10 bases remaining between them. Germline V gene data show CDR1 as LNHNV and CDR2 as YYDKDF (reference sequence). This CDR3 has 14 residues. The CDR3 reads CATSRTGGTYEQYF. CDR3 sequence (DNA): TGTGCCACCAGCAGAACTGGGGGGACCTACGAGCAGTACTTC.

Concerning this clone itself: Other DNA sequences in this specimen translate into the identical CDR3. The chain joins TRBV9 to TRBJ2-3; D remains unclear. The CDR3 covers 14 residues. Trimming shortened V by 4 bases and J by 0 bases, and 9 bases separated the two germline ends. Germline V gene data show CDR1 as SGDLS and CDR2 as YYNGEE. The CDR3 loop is CASSPRTSTDTQYF. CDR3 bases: TGTGCCAGCAGCCCACGAACTAGCACAGATACGCAGTATTTT.

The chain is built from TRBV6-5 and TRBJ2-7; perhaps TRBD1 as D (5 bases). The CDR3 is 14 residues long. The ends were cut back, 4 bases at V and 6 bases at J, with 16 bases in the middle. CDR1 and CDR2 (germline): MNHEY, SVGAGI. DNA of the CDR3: TGTGCCAGCAGTTCCGGGCCCACAAGGGGCGAGCAGTACTTC. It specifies CASSSGPTRGEQYF.

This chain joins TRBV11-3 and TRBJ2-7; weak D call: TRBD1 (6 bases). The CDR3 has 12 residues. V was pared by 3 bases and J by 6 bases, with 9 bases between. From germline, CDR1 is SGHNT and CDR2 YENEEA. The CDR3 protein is CASSFTGSEQYF. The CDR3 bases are TGTGCCAGCAGCTTTACAGGGAGCGAGCAGTACTTC.

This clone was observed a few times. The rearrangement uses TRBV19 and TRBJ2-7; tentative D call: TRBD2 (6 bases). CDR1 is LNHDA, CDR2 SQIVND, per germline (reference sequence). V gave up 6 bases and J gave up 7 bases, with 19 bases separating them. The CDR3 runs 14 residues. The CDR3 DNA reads TGTGCCAGTAGCTCACGCGGGGCTCTATGGGAGCAGTACTTC. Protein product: CASSSRGALWEQYF.

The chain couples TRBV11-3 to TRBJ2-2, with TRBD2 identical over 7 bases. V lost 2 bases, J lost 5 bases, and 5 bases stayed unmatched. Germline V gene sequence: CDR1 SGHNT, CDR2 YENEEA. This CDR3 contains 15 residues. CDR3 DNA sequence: TGTGCCAGCAGCTTATCTGGGGGAGGGACCGGGGAGCTGTTTTTT. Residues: CASSLSGGGTGELFF.

DNA for the CDR3: TGTGCCAGCAGTTACTCATGGGCCCGGGCGAACACTGAAGCTTTCTTT. Encoded protein: CASSYSWARANTEAFF. The chain carries TRBV6-5 and TRBJ1-1; no firm D call. The CDR3 is 16 residues long. CDR1 is MNHEY, CDR2 SVGAGI, per germline. Trimming stripped 0 bases from V and 1 base from J, with 12 bases between.

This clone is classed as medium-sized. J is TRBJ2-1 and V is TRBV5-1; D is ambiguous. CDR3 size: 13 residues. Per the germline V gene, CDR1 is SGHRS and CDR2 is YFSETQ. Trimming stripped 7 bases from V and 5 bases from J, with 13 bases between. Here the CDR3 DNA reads TGCGCCAGCCAGAGCAGGCGAAACAATGAGCAGTTCTTC. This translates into CASQSRRNNEQFF.

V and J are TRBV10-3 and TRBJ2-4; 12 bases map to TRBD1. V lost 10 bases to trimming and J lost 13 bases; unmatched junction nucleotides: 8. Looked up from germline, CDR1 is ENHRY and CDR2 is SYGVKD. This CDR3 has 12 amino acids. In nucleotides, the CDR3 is TGTGCCACCGGGGACAGGGGGCTTCGACAGTACTTC. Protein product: CATGDRGLRQYF.

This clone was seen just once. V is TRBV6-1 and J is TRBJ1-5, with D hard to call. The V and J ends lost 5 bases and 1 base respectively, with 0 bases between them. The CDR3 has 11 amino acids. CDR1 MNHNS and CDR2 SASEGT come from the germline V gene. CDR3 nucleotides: TGTGCCAGCAGTAGCAATCAGCCCCAGCATTTT. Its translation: CASSSNQPQHF.

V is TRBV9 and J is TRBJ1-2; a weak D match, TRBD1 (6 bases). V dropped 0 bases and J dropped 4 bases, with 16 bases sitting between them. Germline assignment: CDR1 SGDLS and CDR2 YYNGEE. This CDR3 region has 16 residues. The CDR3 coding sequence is TGTGCCAGCAGCGTAGCTGGGGGGGGCCGGGGCTATGGCTACACCTTC. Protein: CASSVAGGGRGYGYTF.

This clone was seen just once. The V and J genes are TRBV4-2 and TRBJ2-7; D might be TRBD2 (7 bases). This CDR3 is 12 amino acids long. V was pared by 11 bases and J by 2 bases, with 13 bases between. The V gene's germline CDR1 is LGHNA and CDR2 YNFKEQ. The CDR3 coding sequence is TGTGCCGCTGGAGGGGGGGCCTACGAGCAGTACTTC. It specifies CAAGGGAYEQYF.

The CDR3, as DNA: TGTGCCAGCGCGGTGACCATCCTCGAAAACATTCAGTACTTC. Translation gives CASAVTILENIQYF. The rearrangement joins TRBV6-5 to TRBJ2-4; D ambiguous. Looked up from germline, CDR1 is MNHEY and CDR2 is SVGAGI. V gave up 8 bases and J gave up 5 bases, with 16 bases separating them. This CDR3 spans 14 amino acids.

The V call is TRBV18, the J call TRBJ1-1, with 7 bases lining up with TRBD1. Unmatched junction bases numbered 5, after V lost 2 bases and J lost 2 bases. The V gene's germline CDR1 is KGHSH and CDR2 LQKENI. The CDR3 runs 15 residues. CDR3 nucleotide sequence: TGTGCCAGCTCACCATCTAACAGGGGAAACACTGAAGCTTTCTTT. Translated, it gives CASSPSNRGNTEAFF.

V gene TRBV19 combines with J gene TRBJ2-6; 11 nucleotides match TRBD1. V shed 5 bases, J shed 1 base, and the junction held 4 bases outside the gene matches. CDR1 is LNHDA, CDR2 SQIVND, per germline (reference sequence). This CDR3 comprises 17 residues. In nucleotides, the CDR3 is TGTGCCAGTAGTCTGGGGACAGGGGGATCTGGGGCCAACGTCCTGACTTTC. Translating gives CASSLGTGGSGANVLTF.

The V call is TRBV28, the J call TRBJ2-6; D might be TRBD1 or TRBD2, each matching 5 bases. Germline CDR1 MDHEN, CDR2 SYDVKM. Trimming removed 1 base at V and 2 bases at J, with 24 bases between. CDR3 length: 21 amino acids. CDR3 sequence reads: CASSLSFVRDLRLPGANVLTF. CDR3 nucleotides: TGTGCCAGCAGTTTATCATTCGTCCGGGACCTACGCCTCCCTGGGGCCAACGTCCTGACTTTC.

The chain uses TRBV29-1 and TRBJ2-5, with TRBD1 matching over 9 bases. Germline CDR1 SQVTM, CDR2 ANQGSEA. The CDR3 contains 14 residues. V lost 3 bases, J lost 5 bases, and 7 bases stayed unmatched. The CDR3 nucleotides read TGCAGCGTTGATCCGGGACAGGGCGCGGAGACCCAGTACTTC. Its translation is CSVDPGQGAETQYF.